This entry is about one T cell receptor (beta chain). What it binds is not known. Data came from immunoSEQ multiplex PCR; TCRdb stores just in-frame clones and leaves some out. Among some 23,000 clones listed, 65% to 90% were seen once. With no exception, relapse followed autologous stem cell transplantation in all patients, and brentuximab vedotin exposure varied. This entry belongs to a study of PD-1 blockade in classical Hodgkin lymphoma. Overall study context: Patients were administered nivolumab (3 mg/kg intravenously) every 2 weeks.

Trimming cost V 6 bases and J 9 bases; bases outside gene matches: 6. The length of the CDR3 is 13 residues. Germline V gives CDR1 SGHAT, CDR2 FQNNGV. Regarding the study as a whole: Unlike CD8+ TCR diversity, which did not rise significantly by C4D1, CD4+ TCR diversity did. Relative to healthy donors, newly diagnosed patients reportedly had lower baseline TCR diversity, which was reported as lower still in relapsed/refractory patients. Patients who began taking nivolumab under 1 year after ASCT were left out.

This chain links TRBV11-2 with TRBJ2-1, with 9 bases fitting TRBD1. The sequence derives from a human donor with classical Hodgkin lymphoma. The sequenced sample was peripheral blood mononuclear cells (PBMCs), obtained before the second cycle of nivolumab. DNA of the CDR3: TGTGCCAGCAGGTTGACAGGGGGAAGTGAGCAGTTCTTC. It yields the protein CASRLTGGSEQFF.